This T cell receptor beta chain was captured by sequencing in a study of T cells expressing NK-cell markers. In the study overall: Seropositivity for HCMV was found in seven of the eight sequenced donors, with one seronegative. Whole-study findings and limits: Expanded NKG2C+ T cell clones were not confirmed as HCMV-specific.

Germline V lookup: CDR1 SEHNR, CDR2 FQNEAQ (reference sequence). The CDR3 runs to 14 residues. A 5'RACE template switching approach incorporating UMIs was used to make TCR beta cDNA. TCRdb reanalyzed the 5' RACE reads and collapses them to one entry per CDR3 protein, without DNA. The table gives about 390,000 distinct CDR3 sequences; the top ten clones make up around 10% of it. Comments on this clonotype: What it binds is not known.

The chain combines TRBV7-9 with TRBJ1-2. This TCR was sampled from a woman between 50 and 59 years old in good health. The specimen sequenced was blood T cells: a sorted CD56 or NKG2C T cell subset, CD4+ or CD8+ T cells, or bulk PBMC T cells (not recorded which). The CDR3 loop reads CASRPDRREFGYTF.